Listed here is a single T cell receptor beta chain. Germline V gene sequence: CDR1 SGHAT, CDR2 FQDESV (reference sequence). The CDR3 extends over 18 amino acids. The ends lost 4 bases at V and 1 base at J; junction bases unmatched: 8. Through template switching, a universal primer site was introduced, and the cDNA contained unique molecular identifiers. TCRdb re-called the 5' RACE reads through MiXCR, storing one row per CDR3 protein. This table holds 650,000 to 750,000 distinct CDR3 sequences, over 20% found once. This specimen comes from a study of identical twins. All donors were healthy, and all were Caucasian. These data were also filed under a second study, of T cells expressing NK-cell markers.

The rearrangement links TRBV11-1 to TRBJ2-5; TRBD2 matches 14 bases. This sequence was found in a woman in her late teens or twenties in good health. Source material: PBMCs. CDR3 residues: CASSSGTTSGRAQETQYF. The CDR3 DNA reads TGTGCCAGCAGCTCCGGGACGACTAGCGGGAGGGCCCAAGAGACCCAGTACTTC. The variable domain in full, completed from reference TRBV11-1 and TRBJ2-5, reads EAEVAQSPRYKITEKSQAVAFWCDPISGHATLYWYRQILGQGPELLVQFQDESVVDDSQLPKDRFSAERLKGVDSTLKIQPAELGDSAMYLCASSSGTTSGRAQETQYFGPGTRLLVL.